The 10 T cell receptor beta chains reported below all come from one sample, sequenced in a study of blood T cells in healthy people across ages. A J-beta primer mix and a sample-barcoded 5' primer were used in a second PCR of about 7 to 12 cycles. One entry per CDR3 protein, called by TCRdb with MiXCR from the 5' RACE reads. The profile shows hundreds of thousands of distinct CDR3 sequences, over 40% of them singletons. What was sequenced was blood. The receptors here all came from a woman older than 75 in good health.

This clonotype was seen at least ten times. The chain joins TRBV28 to TRBJ2-5; maybe TRBD2 (5 bases). The CDR3 length is 10 residues. Germline CDR1 MDHEN, CDR2 SYDVKM. The germline V and J ends were trimmed by 8 bases and 5 bases, with 6 bases remaining between them. The CDR3 DNA reads as TGTGCCAGCCGAGGGGAGACCCAGTACTTC. This codes for CASRGETQYF.

With respect to this clonotype: A single base separates this from a much larger clone, so it may be a read error. J is TRBJ1-2 and V is TRBV5-1, with a weak D call TRBD1 (5 bases). CDR3 length equals 15 residues. Per germline, CDR1 SGHRS and CDR2 YFSETQ. CDR3 region: CAGSLVGTANYGYTF. The DNA for the CDR3 is TGCGCCGGCAGCTTGGTCGGGACCGCTAACTATGGCTACACCTTC.

This clonotype has only one observation. The chain carries TRBV20-1 and TRBJ2-3; D gene uncertain. Germline CDR1 is DFQATT and CDR2 is SNEGSKA (reference sequence). The CDR3 consists of 11 residues. V shed 8 bases and J shed 7 bases, with 13 bases lying between them. CDR3 DNA sequence: TGCAGTCCCGTCCCAGTAAATACGCAGTATTTT. This gives the protein CSPVPVNTQYF.

This clonotype appeared a few times. V is TRBV20-1 and J is TRBJ1-5; D might be TRBD1 (6 bases). V shed 6 bases and J shed 3 bases, with 12 bases lying between them. In germline, CDR1 is DFQATT, CDR2 SNEGSKA (reference sequence). The CDR3 runs 13 residues. Written as DNA, the CDR3 is TGCAGTGCGGGGGCAGGGTTCAATCAGCCCCAGCATTTT. Its protein product is CSAGAGFNQPQHF.

The CDR3 loop is CASSLGTDTTNEKLFF. CDR3 coding DNA: TGCGCCAGCAGCCTAGGGACAGACACAACTAATGAAAAACTGTTTTTT. The J gene is TRBJ1-4, the V gene TRBV5-1; TRBD1 matches 7 bases. The CDR3 loop spans 16 amino acids. Looked up from germline, CDR1 is SGHRS and CDR2 is YFSETQ. With V trimmed by 4 bases and J by 0 bases, 6 bases remained unmatched.

In its sample, this clonotype was seen many times. The chain joins TRBV6-5 to TRBJ2-1, with D possibly matching TRBD2 (6 bases). Trimming stripped 7 bases from V and 3 bases from J, with 19 bases between. CDR3 length equals 16 residues. CDR1 and CDR2 from the germline V gene are MNHEY and SVGAGI. The CDR3 loop reads CASTHGAGRLYNEQFF. CDR3 DNA: TGTGCCAGCACCCACGGGGCGGGGCGGCTCTACAATGAGCAGTTCTTC.

The chain uses TRBV27 and TRBJ2-5; a possible D gene is TRBD2 (7 bases). Looked up from germline, CDR1 is MNHEY and CDR2 is SMNVEV (reference sequence). Trimming took 7 bases from V and 5 from J, leaving 20 bases between them. The CDR3 is 15 residues long. The chain's CDR3 is CASMKGGPYRETQYF. The CDR3 DNA follows: TGTGCCAGCATGAAGGGGGGGCCTTATAGGGAGACCCAGTACTTC.

Notes on this clonotype: Since a much larger clone is just one base distant, this may be a read error. The chain links TRBV2 to TRBJ2-3; D may be TRBD2 (6 bases). Germline CDR1 SNHLY, CDR2 FYNNEI. This CDR3 spans 14 amino acids. Here the CDR3 DNA reads TGTGTCAGCACCGGGGCTAGCGGCACAGATACGCAGTATTTT. Translating gives CVSTGASGTDTQYF. The full variable domain, its missing parts supplied by reference TRBV2 and TRBJ2-3, is EPEVTQTPSHQVTQMGQEVILRCVPISNHLYFYWYRQILGQKVEFLVSFYNNEISEKSEIFDDQFSVERPDGSNFTLKIRSTKLEDSAMYFCVSTGASGTDTQYFGPGTRLTVL.

This clonotype has just a few counts. The chain couples TRBV29-1 to TRBJ1-1; no definite D call. The ends were cut back, 0 bases at V and 7 bases at J, with 6 bases in the middle. Germline assignment: CDR1 SQVTM and CDR2 ANQGSEA. This CDR3 is built from 11 residues. For the CDR3, the DNA is TGCAGCGTTGAAGATCAAGTTGAAGCTTTCTTT. It is translated as CSVEDQVEAFF.

In its sample, this clonotype was seen many times. The CDR3 DNA follows: TGCAGTGCTGCACCATGGACAGGGGGCTCCAATGAGCAGTTCTTC. Translating it yields CSAAPWTGGSNEQFF. The chain combines TRBV20-1 with TRBJ2-1; TRBD1 aligns across 11 bases. Germline-derived CDR1 and CDR2 are DFQATT and SNEGSKA (reference sequence). This CDR3 region has 15 residues. V gave up 5 bases and J gave up 6 bases; unmatched junction bases: 9.